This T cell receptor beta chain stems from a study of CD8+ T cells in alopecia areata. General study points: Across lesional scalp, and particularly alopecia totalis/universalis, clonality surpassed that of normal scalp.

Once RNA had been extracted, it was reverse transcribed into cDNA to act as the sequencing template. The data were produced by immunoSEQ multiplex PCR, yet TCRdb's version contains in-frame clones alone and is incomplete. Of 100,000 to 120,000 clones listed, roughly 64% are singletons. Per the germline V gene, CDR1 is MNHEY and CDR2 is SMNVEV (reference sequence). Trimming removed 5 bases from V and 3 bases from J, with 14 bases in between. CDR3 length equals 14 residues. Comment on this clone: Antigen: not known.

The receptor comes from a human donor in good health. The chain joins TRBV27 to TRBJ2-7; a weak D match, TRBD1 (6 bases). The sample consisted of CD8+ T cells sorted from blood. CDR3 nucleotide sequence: TGTGCCAGCAGTCCAACAGGGTTTGTCTACGAGCAGTACTTC. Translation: CASSPTGFVYEQYF.